Below, 20 T cell receptor beta chains from the same sample are listed, as sequenced in a study of control samples from healthy donors and cancer patients. Libraries were prepared by immunoSEQ multiplex PCR; TCRdb keeps only in-frame clonotypes and omits some of them. The top ten hold over 4% of the sample, which has 150,000 to 200,000 clones, around 88% seen once. Material for sequencing was blood. These receptors were collected from a woman in her 30s in good health.

The rearrangement uses TRBV13 and TRBJ1-1, with D tentatively TRBD1 (5 bases). The germline gives CDR1 PRHDT, CDR2 FYEKMQ (reference sequence). The CDR3 has 16 amino acids. The ends were cut back, 0 bases at V and 5 bases at J, with 16 bases in the middle. The CDR3 sequence is CASSLGVGPGVTEAFF. The DNA of the CDR3 is TGTGCCAGCAGCTTAGGAGTAGGCCCGGGGGTGACTGAAGCTTTCTTT.

In this sample, this clone turned up a few times. The rearrangement uses TRBV7-2 and TRBJ2-7; TRBD2 aligns across 7 bases. Germline-derived CDR1 and CDR2 are SGHTA and FQGNSA. V was clipped by 5 bases and J by 1 base; unmatched bases: 5. The CDR3 spans 14 residues. CDR3 region: CASSPTSPSYEQYF. In nucleotides, the CDR3 is TGTGCCAGCAGCCCGACTAGCCCATCCTACGAGCAGTACTTC.

The V call is TRBV13, the J call TRBJ1-4, with 8 bases identical to TRBD1. With V trimmed by 4 bases and J by 8 bases, 6 bases remained unmatched. CDR3 length: 14 residues. Germline CDR1 is PRHDT and CDR2 is FYEKMQ (reference sequence). This CDR3 reads CASSSGQGGEKLFF. The CDR3 region has the DNA TGTGCCAGCAGCTCCGGACAGGGCGGCGAAAAACTGTTTTTT.

The chain is built from TRBV5-1 and TRBJ1-4; D remains unclear. CDR1 SGHRS and CDR2 YFSETQ come from the germline V gene. Deletions cut 6 bases from V and 5 bases from J, with 11 bases between. The CDR3 spans 13 residues. CDR3 in amino acids: CASKSRENEKLFF. In DNA form, the CDR3 reads TGCGCCAGCAAGTCTCGGGAGAATGAAAAACTGTTTTTT.

The chain links TRBV5-1 to TRBJ2-7; a possible D gene is TRBD2 (6 bases). The CDR3 loop spans 14 amino acids. V lost 0 bases, J lost 0 bases, and 7 bases lay in between. Germline CDR1 is SGHRS and CDR2 is YFSETQ. CDR3 coding DNA: TGCGCCAGCAGCTTGGTCGGGGGCTCCTACGAGCAGTACGTC. Protein sequence: CASSLVGGSYEQYV.

CDR3 sequence: CAWGLNTEAFF. CDR3 nucleotide sequence: TGTGCCTGGGGACTTAACACTGAAGCTTTCTTT. This chain uses TRBV30 with TRBJ1-1; D is ambiguous. CDR3 length: 11 residues. The germline CDR1 and CDR2 sequences are GTSNPN and SVGIG (reference sequence). V lost 5 bases, J lost 2 bases, and 6 bases lay in between.

This clone was seen once. This chain uses TRBV10-3 with TRBJ1-2; a possible D gene is TRBD1 (6 bases). Germline V gene data show CDR1 as ENHRY and CDR2 as SYGVKD. Deletions cut 9 bases from V and 4 bases from J, with 21 bases between. The CDR3 runs to 15 residues. In nucleotides, the CDR3 is TGTGCCATTACCTGGGACATCTCCGGGAGCTATGGCTACACCTTC. Translated: CAITWDISGSYGYTF.

This clone was counted a single time. The chain couples TRBV4-1 to TRBJ2-7; either TRBD1 or TRBD2 may supply D (6 bases each). The CDR3 extends over 17 amino acids. The germline gives CDR1 MGHRA, CDR2 YSYEKL. Trimming left V 3 bases short and J 6 bases short, with 24 bases between. The CDR3 reads CASSHVYREDGSSEQYF. CDR3 in DNA: TGCGCCAGCAGCCATGTCTACAGGGAGGATGGGTCGAGCGAGCAGTACTTC.

V usage is TRBV25-1 and J usage is TRBJ1-2; D is ambiguous. The V end lost 5 bases, the J end lost 0 bases, and 7 bases lay between the germline ends. The V gene's germline CDR1 is MGHDK and CDR2 SYGVNS. The CDR3 is 13 residues long. CDR3 coding DNA: TGTGCCAGCAGTCGGTTAGCTAACTATGGCTACACCTTC. It specifies CASSRLANYGYTF.

J is TRBJ2-3 and V is TRBV9; TRBD2 agrees at 14 bases. V lost 0 bases and J lost 2; bases outside the gene matches: 2. There are 17 residues in the CDR3. Germline CDR1 SGDLS, CDR2 YYNGEE. The CDR3 DNA is TGTGCCAGCAGCGTAGGACTAGCGGGGGGGACCACAGATACGCAGTATTTT. Translating it yields CASSVGLAGGTTDTQYF.

The rearrangement joins TRBV6-5 to TRBJ2-2; D is unclear. The CDR3 contains 12 residues. Trimming stripped 8 bases from V and 8 bases from J, with 12 bases between. CDR1 and CDR2 (germline): MNHEY, SVGAGI. The CDR3 nucleotides read TGTGCCAGCGGTCTGTGGGCTGGGGAGCTGTTTTTT. Translating gives CASGLWAGELFF.

The gene calls are TRBV28 and TRBJ2-3; no definite D call. Trimming removed 3 bases at V and 1 base at J, with 11 bases between. CDR1 is MDHEN, CDR2 SYDVKM, per germline. CDR3 length: 15 amino acids. The CDR3 nucleotides read TGTGCCAGCAGTTTCGTCCCTCTCGGCACAGATACGCAGTATTTT. It codes for CASSFVPLGTDTQYF. Looking up the rest from reference TRBV28 and TRBJ2-3 gives the full variable domain: DVKVTQSSRYLVKRTGEKVFLECVQDMDHENMFWYRQDPGLGLRLIYFSYDVKMKEKGDIPEGYSVSREKKERFSLILESASTNQTSMYLCASSFVPLGTDTQYFGPGTRLTVL.

The CDR3 nucleotides are TGCGCCAGCAGCTTTCAGGGCTCCTACAATGAGCAGTTCTTC. This codes for CASSFQGSYNEQFF. V gene TRBV5-1 combines with J gene TRBJ2-1; possible D gene TRBD1, 5 bases. The CDR3 extends over 14 amino acids. Trimming pared 2 bases from V and 0 bases from J, leaving 6 bases between. Germline lookup yields CDR1 SGHRS and CDR2 YFSETQ. Based on the CDR3 plus reference TRBV5-1 and TRBJ2-1, the full variable domain is KAGVTQTPRYLIKTRGQQVTLSCSPISGHRSVSWYQQTPGQGLQFLFEYFSETQRNKGNFPGRFSGRQFSNSRSEMNVSTLELGDSALYLCASSFQGSYNEQFFGPGTRLTVL.

The V gene is TRBV5-4, the J gene TRBJ1-2; D perhaps matches TRBD1 (5 bases). V was trimmed by 4 bases and J by 8 bases, leaving 15 bases between them. The germline CDR1 and CDR2 sequences are SGHNT and YYREEE (reference sequence). This CDR3 is built from 13 residues. This CDR3 is CASSGVDIPGYTF. In DNA, the CDR3 is TGTGCCAGCAGCGGGGTGGACATCCCAGGCTACACCTTC.

V is TRBV18 and J is TRBJ2-2, with D perhaps TRBD1 or TRBD2 (5 bases each). Trimming stripped 2 bases from V and 9 bases from J, with 19 bases between. The germline gives CDR1 KGHSH, CDR2 LQKENI. This CDR3 is built from 16 residues. CDR3 in DNA: TGTGCCAGCTCACCATCCCAGGGACGGTCTGTCCGGGAGCTGTTTTTT. Protein product: CASSPSQGRSVRELFF.

There are a few counts of this clone. V usage is TRBV9 and J usage is TRBJ1-5; 7 bases are a match to TRBD1. The CDR3 totals 15 residues. Trimming at V came to 0 bases and at J to 3 bases, leaving 3 bases not matched to a gene. Germline CDR1 and CDR2: SGDLS and YYNGEE. The chain's CDR3 is CASSVGDSLNQPQHF. The CDR3 region has the DNA TGTGCCAGCAGCGTAGGGGACAGCCTCAATCAGCCCCAGCATTTT. The full variable domain, completed using reference TRBV9 and TRBJ1-5, is DSGVTQTPKHLITATGQRVTLRCSPRSGDLSVYWYQQSLDQGLQFLIQYYNGEERAKGNILERFSAQQFPDLHSELNLSSLELGDSALYFCASSVGDSLNQPQHFGDGTRLSIL.

The chain is built from TRBV6-5 and TRBJ2-7; TRBD1 aligns across 11 bases. The V segment lost 6 bases and the J segment 4 bases; nucleotides outside the gene matches: 5. CDR3 length: 14 residues. The germline gives CDR1 MNHEY, CDR2 SVGAGI. The CDR3 region has the DNA TGTGCCAGCAGCGGGACAGGGGGAACGTACGAGCAGTACTTC. Its protein is CASSGTGGTYEQYF.

By share, this clone ranks as medium-sized. This chain connects TRBV30 to TRBJ1-5; a possible D gene is TRBD1 (6 bases). There are 12 residues in the CDR3. Germline CDR1 GTSNPN, CDR2 SVGIG (reference sequence). Trimming took 7 bases from V and 7 from J, leaving 14 bases between them. The CDR3 here is CAFSGVKQPQHF. The CDR3, as DNA: TGTGCCTTTTCAGGGGTAAAACAGCCCCAGCATTTT.

The rearrangement links TRBV6-5 to TRBJ2-1, with D tentatively TRBD2 (6 bases). The germline V gene has CDR1 MNHEY and CDR2 SVGAGI. This CDR3 has 12 amino acids. V lost 7 bases and J 8 bases, leaving 12 bases between the germline ends. This CDR3 is CASTRGLDEQFF. For the CDR3, the DNA is TGTGCCAGCACTCGGGGGTTGGATGAGCAGTTCTTC.

The chain uses TRBV18 and TRBJ1-5; 7 bases agree with TRBD1. Germline V CDR1 and CDR2: KGHSH, LQKENI. The CDR3 is 14 residues long. V lost 4 bases to trimming and J lost 2 bases; unmatched junction nucleotides: 2. CDR3 DNA: TGTGCCAGCTCACGCGGGACAGGCAATCAGCCCCAGCATTTT. It is translated as CASSRGTGNQPQHF.